The rows below give T cell receptor beta chains drawn from one sample of a study of shared clonotypes between healthy human individuals. Clones were read by immunoSEQ multiplex PCR, and TCRdb kept only the in-frame ones, dropping some. This sample has millions of clones, with 85% to 95% found just once. Material: naive CD8+ T cells sorted from blood. These receptors were obtained from a man in his late teens or twenties in good health. Each CDR3 is given with its conserved first and last residue. The order of the fields is CDR3 protein, V gene, J gene.

CAWSSENTDTQYF	TRBV30	TRBJ2-3
CASSETGSLYNEQFF	TRBV5-1	TRBJ2-1
CATSRPGQVRHNEQFF	TRBV15	TRBJ2-1
CASSLSPMTYGYTF	TRBV7-6	TRBJ1-2
CASRGTSVKDTQYF	TRBV2	TRBJ2-3
CASSPGQGLNTEAFF	TRBV5-4	TRBJ1-1
CASSQDLGTGYEQYF	TRBV4-3	TRBJ2-7
CSTDRPQGNGYTF	TRBV29-1	TRBJ1-2
CASSRGLAGSTDTQYF	TRBV7-9	TRBJ2-3
CASSSTNQETQYF	TRBV5-1	TRBJ2-5
CASSSTSGGAEVTDTQYF	TRBV7-3	TRBJ2-3
CASTPAQGGETQYF	TRBV6-6	TRBJ2-5
CAWSVLGAGEQYF	TRBV30	TRBJ2-7
CASSLSAGERDEQFF	TRBV5-4	TRBJ2-1
CASSEPGTGEAYEQYF	TRBV25-1	TRBJ2-7
CASSLRTAHNEQFF	TRBV27	TRBJ2-1
CASSMTGHRYTEAFF	TRBV19	TRBJ1-1
CASSPTLGYEQYF	TRBV4-3	TRBJ2-7
CASSPSTGGEQYF	TRBV19	TRBJ2-7
CASSPGTGTDTQYF	TRBV7-6	TRBJ2-3
CAIRETGGTGELFF	TRBV10-3	TRBJ2-2
CASSLAGWSTDTQYF	TRBV7-2	TRBJ2-3
CSVEGRGGGQYF	TRBV29-1	TRBJ2-7
CASSFPLGNTIYF	TRBV7-8	TRBJ1-3
CASSLTEYNLNTEAFF	TRBV6-6	TRBJ1-1
CASSYLAGGGTDTQYF	TRBV7-3	TRBJ2-3
CASSFQGHSETQYF	TRBV28	TRBJ2-5
CASSLSGGSNQPQHF	TRBV28	TRBJ1-5
CASSYSSGDNEQFF	TRBV6-5	TRBJ2-1
CCSRIGEGDGYTF	TRBV29-1	TRBJ1-2
CASTDPRRTDTQYF	TRBV9	TRBJ2-3
CASSQRNTEAFF	TRBV4-1	TRBJ1-1
CASSDPKVTYNEQFF	TRBV7-3	TRBJ2-1
CASSVGVADSYEQYF	TRBV9	TRBJ2-7
CASSLGQHGTYNSPLHF	TRBV5-6	TRBJ1-6
CASSPGGDEQFF	TRBV18	TRBJ2-1
CASSPDNPYEQYF	TRBV7-8	TRBJ2-7
CASTSGDGYTF	TRBV19	TRBJ1-2
CASSPPQGDTGELFF	TRBV11-3	TRBJ2-2
CASSLTEPYEQYF	TRBV14	TRBJ2-7
CASSLYPYGTEDFSGELFF	TRBV7-6	TRBJ2-2
CASRATSGTTDTQYF	TRBV5-4	TRBJ2-3
CASSLRVISTDTQYF	TRBV11-2	TRBJ2-3
CAYLLGRKRPEQYF	TRBV2	TRBJ2-7
CASSPGTSGIQYNEQFF	TRBV7-9	TRBJ2-1
CASRLGLGQGGCYEQYF	TRBV12-2	TRBJ2-7
CASSLWGDADTDTQYF	TRBV5-1	TRBJ2-3
CASSQGLSASYEQYF	TRBV4-3	TRBJ2-7
CASSGPVLETQYF	TRBV5-6	TRBJ2-5
CASSPEDRGLITGELFF	TRBV7-8	TRBJ2-2
CASSLLAGGFYNEQFF	TRBV11-2	TRBJ2-1
CASSPKARGETQYF	TRBV11-2	TRBJ2-5
CASTDSDNEQFF	TRBV9	TRBJ2-1